Included here is one T cell receptor beta chain sequence, with context. This clone's antigen is unknown. Base qualities are not provided; no much larger clone lies one nucleotide away. This sample is drawn from a study of T cell changes during pregnancy in multiple sclerosis (dated by TCRdb to about 2019). Regarding the complete study: Changes in the T cell repertoire over the course of pregnancy were examined in this study in women with multiple sclerosis.

Library construction relied on the immunoSEQ multiplex PCR assay. This is the immuneACCESS table as TCRdb keeps it, with only in-frame sequences that have V and J called. A part of the clones is gone; compared with another copy, unresolved V genes explain less than half, and the rest is unexplained. The sample table contains over 30,000 clones; only one count was recorded for 91% of them. Jointly, the top ten make up 0.65% to 0.85% of the sample. Its CDR3 holds 13 amino acids, cysteine through phenylalanine. The DNA shown is the 39-base CDR3, in frame from base 1. The germline V gene supplies CDR1 MNHEY and CDR2 SVGAGI. Between the V and J ends, shortened by 8 bases and 2 bases respectively, the junction contains 12 bases.

The sample was CD4+ T cells from peripheral blood mononuclear cells, taken in the second trimester of pregnancy. The TCR sequence derives from a female donor in good health, enrolled as a control in a pregnancy study. The rearrangement combines TRBV6-5 with TRBJ1-2; a tentative D call is TRBD1 (6 bases match). The nucleotides are TGTGCCAGCGGGGCAGGGGTGAACTATGGCTACACCTTC. Its protein reads: CASGAGVNYGYTF.